This TCR beta chain was found in a study of kidney transplant recipient with SARS-CoV-2 infection. This clonotype has at least ten counts. TCRdb reanalysed the reads using MiXCR and keeps one entry per CDR3 protein. This repertoire shows about 250,000 distinct CDR3 sequences, more than 25% found once; its top ten account for 7% to 8%. This CDR3 is 17 amino acids long. Germline-derived CDR1 and CDR2 are DFQATT and SNEGSKA (reference sequence). V lost 3 bases to trimming and J lost 5 bases; unmatched junction nucleotides: 15. This specimen consisted of a blood sample, obtained at baseline and on day 111 from a kidney transplant recipient. This rearrangement joins TRBV20-1 to TRBJ2-5, with TRBD2 matching 10 bases. The sequence was obtained from a male patient in his thirties who had COVID-19 and was a kidney transplant recipient. Some T cells may arise from the graft donor. CDR3 loop: CSARDPQAGGPGETQYF. Here the CDR3 DNA reads TGCAGTGCTAGGGACCCCCAAGCGGGAGGGCCGGGGGAGACCCAGTACTTC.